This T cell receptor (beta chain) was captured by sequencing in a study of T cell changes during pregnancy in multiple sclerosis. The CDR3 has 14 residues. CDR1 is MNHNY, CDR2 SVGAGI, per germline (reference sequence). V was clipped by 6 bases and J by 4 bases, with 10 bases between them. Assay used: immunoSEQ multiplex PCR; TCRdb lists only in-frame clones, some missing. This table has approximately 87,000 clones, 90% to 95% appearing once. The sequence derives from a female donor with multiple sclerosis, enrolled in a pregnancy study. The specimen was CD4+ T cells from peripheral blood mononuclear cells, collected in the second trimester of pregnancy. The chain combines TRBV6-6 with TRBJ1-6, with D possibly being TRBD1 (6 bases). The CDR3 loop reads CASSLQGYNSPLHF. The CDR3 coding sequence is TGTGCCAGCAGCCTACAGGGATATAATTCACCCCTCCACTTT.